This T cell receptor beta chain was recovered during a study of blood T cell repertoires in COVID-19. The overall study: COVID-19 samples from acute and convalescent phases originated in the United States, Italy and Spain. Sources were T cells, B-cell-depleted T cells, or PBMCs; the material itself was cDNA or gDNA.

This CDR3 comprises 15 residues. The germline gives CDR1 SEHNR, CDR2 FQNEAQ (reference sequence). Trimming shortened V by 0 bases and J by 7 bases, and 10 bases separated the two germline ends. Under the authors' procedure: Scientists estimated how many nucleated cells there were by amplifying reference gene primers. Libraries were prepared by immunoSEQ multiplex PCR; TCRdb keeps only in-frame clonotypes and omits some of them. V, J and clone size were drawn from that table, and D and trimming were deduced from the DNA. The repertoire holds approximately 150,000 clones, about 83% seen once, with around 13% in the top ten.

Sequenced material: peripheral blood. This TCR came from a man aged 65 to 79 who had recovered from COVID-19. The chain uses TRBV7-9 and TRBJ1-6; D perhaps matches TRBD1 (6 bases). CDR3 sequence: CASSLALTGNSPLHF. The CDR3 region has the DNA TGTGCCAGCAGCTTAGCGCTTACAGGGAATTCACCCCTCCACTTT.